A single sample is the source of the 31 T cell receptor beta chains below, sequenced in a study of shared clonotypes between healthy human individuals. Produced via immunoSEQ multiplex PCR; TCRdb's table is partial and in-frame only. The sample has under 2,000,000 clones; 85% to 95% are singletons. The naive CD8 fraction comprised CD45RO-negative cells positively selected for CCR7 and excluded terminally differentiated effector memory CD45RA+ cells. Sequenced sample: naive CD8+ T cells sorted from blood. The receptors stem from a man aged 18 to 30 in good health.

V and J are TRBV2 and TRBJ2-7; TRBD2 agrees at 12 bases. The V and J ends lost 3 bases and 3 bases, in that order; junction bases with no gene match: 12. The CDR3 consists of 18 residues. Germline V CDR1 and CDR2: SNHLY, FYNNEI. The CDR3 spells CASSEITSGRFLDYEQYF. CDR3 nucleotides: TGTGCCAGCAGTGAGATCACTAGCGGGAGGTTCCTCGACTACGAGCAGTACTTC.

The chain carries TRBV30 and TRBJ2-1; the match to TRBD1 covers 10 bases. The V and J ends lost 2 bases and 8 bases, in that order; junction bases with no gene match: 6. CDR3 size: 14 residues. CDR1 and CDR2 (germline): GTSNPN, SVGIG (reference sequence). CDR3 sequence reads: CAWSTGQGVDEQFF. In DNA, the CDR3 is TGTGCCTGGAGTACTGGACAGGGGGTGGATGAGCAGTTCTTC.

J is TRBJ2-3 and V is TRBV27; 8 bases map to TRBD2. Germline V lookup: CDR1 MNHEY, CDR2 SMNVEV (reference sequence). The CDR3 sequence is 14 residues long. With 6 bases clipped from V and 0 bases from J, the junction kept 2 bases outside the gene matches. The CDR3 loop reads CASSERGSTDTQYF. The DNA for the CDR3 is TGTGCCAGCAGCGAGCGGGGGAGCACAGATACGCAGTATTTT.

This clone turned up a few times. The rearrangement joins TRBV5-1 to TRBJ2-5; 13 positions match TRBD2. The CDR3 extends over 16 amino acids. J was trimmed by 4 bases and V by 4 bases; bases with no gene match: 7. CDR1 is SGHRS, CDR2 YFSETQ, per germline. The CDR3 bases are TGCGCCAGCAGCACCGGACTAGCGGGAGACTCAGAGACCCAGTACTTC. The encoded protein is CASSTGLAGDSETQYF.

The rearrangement links TRBV13 to TRBJ2-5, with TRBD2 matching over 12 bases. CDR3 size: 16 residues. The germline gives CDR1 PRHDT, CDR2 FYEKMQ (reference sequence). J gave up 5 bases and V 5 bases, and 9 bases lay outside the gene matches. The CDR3 DNA follows: TGTGCCAGCAGCCCCTCGACTAGCGGGAGCCAGGAGACCCAGTACTTC. Protein sequence: CASSPSTSGSQETQYF.

The V call is TRBV6-5, the J call TRBJ1-1, with 8 bases fitting TRBD1. This CDR3 has 14 amino acids. Germline CDR1 is MNHEY and CDR2 is SVGAGI. After removal of 7 bases from V and 3 bases from J, the junction contained 7 bases not matched to a gene. The CDR3 is CASTMTGAYTEAFF. CDR3 bases: TGTGCCAGCACTATGACAGGGGCGTACACTGAAGCTTTCTTT.

The J gene is TRBJ2-7, the V gene TRBV7-2, with 9 bases matching TRBD1. Looked up from germline, CDR1 is SGHTA and CDR2 is FQGNSA. The trim removed 0 bases at V and 2 bases at J, leaving 5 bases unmatched. The CDR3 sequence is 16 residues long. CDR3 DNA sequence: TGTGCCAGCAGCTTAGCAGGACAGGGGTTTCCCTACGAGCAGTACTTC. Protein sequence: CASSLAGQGFPYEQYF.

This sequence joins TRBV28 and TRBJ2-6, with D perhaps TRBD2 (5 bases). With 8 bases removed from V and 2 bases from J, the gap between germline ends came to 16 bases. CDR3 length equals 16 residues. Germline V gives CDR1 MDHEN, CDR2 SYDVKM. The CDR3 region has the DNA TGTGCCAGCGGGGATCCCATCGGGGCTGGGGCCAACGTCCTGACTTTC. Protein product: CASGDPIGAGANVLTF.

The chain combines TRBV6-5 with TRBJ2-7; D gene unclear. V lost 11 bases and J 4 bases, leaving 21 bases between the germline ends. Germline CDR1 reads MNHEY; CDR2 reads SVGAGI. This CDR3 contains 14 residues. The CDR3 nucleotides read TGTGCCTCGAACAAGGTGGGCTTAGGGTACGAGCAGTACTTC. This translates into CASNKVGLGYEQYF.

This chain uses TRBV4-3 with TRBJ2-5, with D unresolved. This CDR3 contains 15 residues. The germline V gene has CDR1 LGHNA and CDR2 YSLEER. Deletions cut 0 bases from V and 0 bases from J, with 8 bases between. The CDR3 coding sequence is TGCGCCAGCAGCCAAGATTCCACGTACCAAGAGACCCAGTACTTC. It translates to CASSQDSTYQETQYF.

This clone was recorded only once. The chain links TRBV2 to TRBJ2-2; unclear D gene. Deletions cut 4 bases from V and 2 bases from J, with 11 bases between. Germline lookup yields CDR1 SNHLY and CDR2 FYNNEI. CDR3 length equals 15 residues. The CDR3 protein is CASSGVSPNTGELFF. CDR3 in DNA: TGTGCCAGCAGTGGAGTGTCCCCAAACACCGGGGAGCTGTTTTTT.

This clone has a handful of counts. An end of the junction does not agree with germline; a read error may underlie this. The chain is built from TRBV19 and TRBJ1-3, with D unclear. The CDR3 extends over 17 amino acids. Germline CDR1 reads LNHDA; CDR2 reads SQIVND (reference sequence). In nucleotides, the CDR3 is TGTGCCAGTACCCAAAATTTCGACCGACGTTCTGGGAACACCATATATTTT. It encodes CASTQNFDRRSGNTIYF.

This chain links TRBV4-1 with TRBJ2-1, with 11 bases aligning to TRBD2. Trimming took 0 bases from V and 8 from J; bases not matched to a gene: 6. The germline V gene encodes CDR1 MGHRA and CDR2 YSYEKL. The CDR3 contains 16 residues. CDR3 region: CASSQDDSGGAYEQFF. CDR3 sequence (DNA): TGCGCCAGCAGCCAAGATGATAGCGGGGGGGCCTATGAGCAGTTCTTC.

This clone was counted once. The same CDR3 arises from other DNA sequences in this sample as well. This chain uses TRBV4-1 with TRBJ1-1, with no clear D. CDR3 length: 14 amino acids. CDR1 and CDR2 (germline): MGHRA, YSYEKL. V gave up 0 bases and J gave up 1 base, with 6 bases separating them. The CDR3 here is CASSQERENTEAFF. The CDR3 DNA follows: TGCGCCAGCAGCCAAGAAAGGGAGAACACTGAAGCTTTCTTT.

The table lists this clone with a count of one. The rearrangement links TRBV16 to TRBJ1-1; TRBD1 is a possible D gene (5 bases). The germline gives CDR1 KGHSY, CDR2 FQNENV. This CDR3 has 15 residues. V was clipped by 3 bases and J by 7 bases, with 18 bases between them. CDR3 sequence reads: CASSHGTRAQVEAFF. The CDR3 DNA follows: TGTGCCAGCAGCCACGGGACCCGGGCCCAAGTTGAAGCTTTCTTT.

The chain couples TRBV5-4 to TRBJ1-1, with D hard to call. The CDR3 runs to 17 residues. V shed 7 bases and J shed 0 bases, with 22 bases lying between them. Germline CDR1 reads SGHNT; CDR2 reads YYREEE (reference sequence). The CDR3 nucleotides read TGTGCCAGCTCTTCCGGGTCTGGCAAGACCATGAACACTGAAGCTTTCTTT. It translates to CASSSGSGKTMNTEAFF.

This chain connects TRBV27 to TRBJ2-2; D not certain. The CDR3 length is 13 residues. Per the germline V gene, CDR1 is MNHEY and CDR2 is SMNVEV (reference sequence). V lost 4 bases and J 5 bases, leaving 8 bases between the germline ends. The CDR3 spells CASSSTVTGELFF. CDR3 DNA: TGTGCCAGCAGTTCCACAGTTACCGGGGAGCTGTTTTTT.

A remark on this clone: The same CDR3 is also encoded by other DNA sequences in this sample. V is TRBV5-1 and J is TRBJ2-7; possibly TRBD2 for D (6 bases). Germline V gives CDR1 SGHRS, CDR2 YFSETQ. This CDR3 contains 15 residues. Trimming cost V 0 bases and J 1 base, with 11 bases left between them. CDR3 nucleotide sequence: TGCGCCAGCAGCTTGGCCGGGACTGCATCCTACGAGCAGTACTTC. It encodes CASSLAGTASYEQYF. Full variable domain (remainder filled in from reference TRBV5-1 and TRBJ2-7): KAGVTQTPRYLIKTRGQQVTLSCSPISGHRSVSWYQQTPGQGLQFLFEYFSETQRNKGNFPGRFSGRQFSNSRSEMNVSTLELGDSALYLCASSLAGTASYEQYFGPGTRLTVT.

The rearrangement uses TRBV13 and TRBJ2-1, with D tentatively TRBD1 or TRBD2 (5 bases each). Germline CDR1 PRHDT, CDR2 FYEKMQ (reference sequence). The CDR3 is 13 amino acids. The V end lost 5 bases, the J end lost 14 bases, and 19 bases lay between the germline ends. The CDR3 loop is CASSPGTTGREFF. The CDR3 bases are TGTGCCAGCAGCCCCGGGACGACTGGTCGGGAGTTCTTC. Variable domain in full (rest from reference TRBV13 and TRBJ2-1): AAGVIQSPRHLIKEKRETATLKCYPIPRHDTVYWYQQGPGQDPQFLISFYEKMQSDKGSIPDRFSAQQFSDYHSELNMSSLELGDSALYFCASSPGTTGREFFGPGTRLTVL.

V is TRBV7-2 and J is TRBJ1-1; D unclear. Looked up from germline, CDR1 is SGHTA and CDR2 is FQGNSA. Trimming removed 5 bases at V and 10 bases at J, with 5 bases between. The CDR3 loop spans 9 amino acids. The CDR3 nucleotides are TGTGCCAGCAGCCAGCTAGCTTTCTTT. It codes for CASSQLAFF.

This chain joins TRBV11-2 and TRBJ1-1; D is unclear. The V gene lost 2 bases and the J gene lost 1 base, with 8 bases spanning the gap. The CDR3 sequence is 14 residues long. Germline loops: CDR1 SGHAT, CDR2 FQNNGV. CDR3 nucleotide sequence: TGTGCCAGCAGCTTAAACCAGAGGAACACTGAAGCTTTCTTT. Translation gives CASSLNQRNTEAFF.

The rearrangement joins TRBV30 to TRBJ2-2; tentatively, D is TRBD1 or TRBD2 (5 bases each). Per germline, CDR1 GTSNPN and CDR2 SVGIG (reference sequence). Trimming shortened V by 0 bases and J by 3 bases, and 17 bases separated the two germline ends. The CDR3 has 17 residues. The CDR3 loop reads CAWSVIRAGTYTGELFF. In DNA, the CDR3 is TGTGCCTGGAGTGTAATCCGGGCCGGGACCTACACCGGGGAGCTGTTTTTT.

This clone was seen just once. V is TRBV29-1 and J is TRBJ1-1; D is unresolved. The CDR3 runs 14 residues. The V end was cut by 4 bases, the J end by 5 bases, with 17 bases between. In germline, CDR1 is SQVTM, CDR2 ANQGSEA. CDR3 protein: CSVVTTGVGTEAFF. In nucleotides, the CDR3 is TGCAGCGTTGTCACGACCGGGGTCGGGACTGAAGCTTTCTTT.

The V and J genes are TRBV7-2 and TRBJ2-3; the D is unclear. The V gene's germline CDR1 is SGHTA and CDR2 FQGNSA. This CDR3 has 13 amino acids. Deletions cut 2 bases from V and 3 bases from J, with 6 bases between. The CDR3 bases are TGTGCCAGCAGCTTATTTTTGACAGATACGCAGTATTTT. Amino acids: CASSLFLTDTQYF.

The chain combines TRBV29-1 with TRBJ1-2; no reliable D call. The CDR3 is 11 residues long. V was pared by 4 bases and J by 6 bases, with 9 bases between. From germline, CDR1 is SQVTM and CDR2 ANQGSEA. The CDR3 nucleotides read TGCAGCGTTGGGACGGGTGATGGCTACACCTTC. This gives the protein CSVGTGDGYTF.

The rearrangement links TRBV16 to TRBJ2-7; no reliable D call. Per the germline V gene, CDR1 is KGHSY and CDR2 is FQNENV. The germline V and J ends were trimmed by 0 bases and 4 bases, with 10 bases remaining between them. The CDR3 totals 14 residues. CDR3 protein: CASSQSRGLYEQYF. The CDR3 region has the DNA TGTGCCAGCAGCCAATCTAGAGGCCTATACGAGCAGTACTTC.

Worth noting for this clone: The identical CDR3 is also encoded by other nucleotide sequences in the sample. The chain uses TRBV6-5 and TRBJ2-7; D is possibly TRBD2 (6 bases). V was clipped by 0 bases and J by 1 base, with 10 bases between them. CDR3 length equals 15 residues. Germline CDR1 MNHEY, CDR2 SVGAGI. The chain's CDR3 is CASSYSMGLSYEQYF. The DNA of the CDR3 is TGTGCCAGCAGTTACTCGATGGGACTTTCCTACGAGCAGTACTTC.

V and J are TRBV29-1 and TRBJ1-2; D possibly corresponds to TRBD1 (5 bases). Germline values: CDR1 SQVTM, CDR2 ANQGSEA. This CDR3 region has 12 residues. Trimming shortened V by 5 bases and J by 4 bases, and 11 bases separated the two germline ends. In DNA, the CDR3 is TGCAGCGTTACGGAGGGGTCCTATGGCTACACCTTC. It codes for CSVTEGSYGYTF. Looking up the rest from reference TRBV29-1 and TRBJ1-2 gives the full variable domain: SAVISQKPSRDICQRGTSLTIQCQVDSQVTMMFWYRQQPGQSLTLIATANQGSEATYESGFVIDKFPISRPNLTFSTLTVSNMSPEDSSIYLCSVTEGSYGYTFGSGTRLTVV.

The chain recombines TRBV6-5 with TRBJ1-4; 7 bases are a match to TRBD1. V was pared by 0 bases and J by 8 bases, with 9 bases of the junction left unmatched. CDR3 length: 16 residues. Germline CDR1 MNHEY, CDR2 SVGAGI. The CDR3 here is CASSYSPTGLQEKLFF. The CDR3 DNA is TGTGCCAGCAGTTACTCCCCGACAGGGCTCCAAGAAAAACTGTTTTTT.

This clone has only a few counts. V gene TRBV19 combines with J gene TRBJ2-3; the match to TRBD2 covers 14 bases. Germline lookup yields CDR1 LNHDA and CDR2 SQIVND (reference sequence). The junction had 2 bases not matched to a gene; V was cut back by 4 bases and J by 2 bases. The CDR3 totals 16 residues. The CDR3 loop is CASSRGLAGVTDTQYF. In nucleotides, the CDR3 is TGTGCCAGTAGTAGGGGACTAGCGGGGGTCACAGATACGCAGTATTTT.

The CDR3 DNA is TGTGCCAGCAGCTTTCCGACTAGCGGGAGTGGCGAGCAGTACTTC. It encodes CASSFPTSGSGEQYF. The V and J genes are TRBV11-2 and TRBJ2-7; 12 bases line up with TRBD2. Germline CDR1 reads SGHAT; CDR2 reads FQNNGV. This CDR3 is 15 amino acids long. Unmatched junction bases numbered 6, after V lost 3 bases and J lost 6 bases.